These T cell receptor beta chains were read from a single sample in a study of T cells in localized non-small cell lung cancer. Assay used: immunoSEQ multiplex PCR; TCRdb lists only in-frame clones, some missing. The sample records around 40,000 clones, 75% to 90% being singletons. Sample: peripheral blood, taken before any cancer treatment. Receptors originate from a man between 40 and 70 years old with stage I lung adenocarcinoma. Each CDR3 is given with its conserved first and last residue. D genes are given only for firm matches. Only part of the rows carry a size: once, few, many, or a class if the clone is expanded.

v_gene: TRBV27; j_gene: TRBJ2-1; abundance: .; d_gene: .; CDR3aa: CASRPIRGGNEQFF; CDR3nt: TGTGCCAGCCGGCCCATAAGGGGGGGCAATGAGCAGTTCTTC
v_gene: TRBV5-1; j_gene: TRBJ2-3; abundance: .; d_gene: .; CDR3aa: CASSLGGLADTQYF; CDR3nt: TGCGCCAGCAGCTTGGGGGGTTTAGCAGATACGCAGTATTTT
v_gene: TRBV18; j_gene: TRBJ2-7; abundance: .; d_gene: .; CDR3aa: CASSPRNRNEQYF; CDR3nt: TGTGCCAGCTCACCAAGAAACCGGAACGAGCAGTACTTC
v_gene: TRBV27; j_gene: TRBJ2-7; abundance: once; d_gene: .; CDR3aa: CASSPTQGVGYEQYF; CDR3nt: TGTGCCAGCAGCCCTACACAGGGAGTTGGCTACGAGCAGTACTTC
v_gene: TRBV27; j_gene: TRBJ2-3; abundance: .; d_gene: .; CDR3aa: CASSRIRDFDTQYF; CDR3nt: TGTGCCAGCAGTCGTATCCGGGACTTTGATACGCAGTATTTT
v_gene: TRBV4-3; j_gene: TRBJ2-2; abundance: .; d_gene: TRBD1; CDR3aa: CASSPGQETGELFF; CDR3nt: TGCGCCAGCTCTCCGGGACAGGAAACCGGGGAGCTGTTTTTT
v_gene: TRBV14; j_gene: TRBJ2-7; abundance: .; d_gene: .; CDR3aa: CASSQGLKQYF; CDR3nt: TGTGCCAGCAGCCAAGGTCTCAAGCAGTACTTC
v_gene: TRBV27; j_gene: TRBJ2-5; abundance: .; d_gene: TRBD2; CDR3aa: CASSFRTSETQYF; CDR3nt: TGTGCCAGCAGTTTTCGGACTAGCGAGACCCAGTACTTC
v_gene: TRBV6-5; j_gene: TRBJ2-1; abundance: .; d_gene: TRBD2; CDR3aa: CASSPREVSYNEQFF; CDR3nt: TGTGCCAGCAGCCCGCGGGAGGTCTCCTACAATGAGCAGTTCTTC
v_gene: TRBV6-5; j_gene: TRBJ1-4; abundance: .; d_gene: .; CDR3aa: CASTPRRTRQEKLFF; CDR3nt: TGTGCCAGCACCCCCCGGAGGACACGGCAAGAAAAACTGTTTTTT
v_gene: TRBV19; j_gene: TRBJ2-1; abundance: .; d_gene: .; CDR3aa: CASTPRGGSSYNEQFF; CDR3nt: TGTGCCAGTACCCCTAGGGGGGGCAGCTCCTACAATGAGCAGTTCTTC
v_gene: TRBV6-1; j_gene: TRBJ1-5; abundance: .; d_gene: .; CDR3aa: CASSDPQPQHF; CDR3nt: TGTGCCAGCAGTGATCCTCAGCCCCAGCATTTT
v_gene: TRBV28; j_gene: TRBJ2-7; abundance: few; d_gene: TRBD2; CDR3aa: CASSSDLEREWYEQYF; CDR3nt: TGTGCCAGCAGCTCCGATCTAGAGCGGGAGTGGTACGAGCAGTACTTC
v_gene: TRBV28; j_gene: TRBJ2-4; abundance: .; d_gene: .; CDR3aa: CASSRGGDGTGALAKNIQYF; CDR3nt: TGTGCCAGCAGCCGAGGGGGGGATGGGACAGGAGCTCTAGCCAAAAACATTCAGTACTTC
v_gene: TRBV6-5; j_gene: TRBJ2-7; abundance: .; d_gene: TRBD1; CDR3aa: CASSKMTGFQQYF; CDR3nt: TGTGCCAGCAGTAAAATGACAGGGTTTCAGCAGTACTTC
v_gene: TRBV2; j_gene: TRBJ2-7; abundance: .; d_gene: .; CDR3aa: CASSPQDTTRYEQYF; CDR3nt: TGTGCCAGCAGCCCCCAGGACACCACCCGCTACGAGCAGTACTTC
v_gene: TRBV6-1; j_gene: TRBJ1-5; abundance: few; d_gene: .; CDR3aa: CASSEWGGAKGEPQHF; CDR3nt: TGTGCCAGCAGTGAATGGGGGGGGGCTAAGGGGGAGCCCCAGCATTTT
v_gene: TRBV5-1; j_gene: TRBJ1-1; abundance: .; d_gene: .; CDR3aa: CASSRDGNTEAFF; CDR3nt: TGCGCCAGCAGCCGGGACGGCAACACTGAAGCTTTCTTT
v_gene: TRBV7-9; j_gene: TRBJ1-5; abundance: .; d_gene: .; CDR3aa: CASSLMGNNQPQHF; CDR3nt: TGTGCCAGCAGCCTTATGGGGAACAATCAGCCCCAGCATTTT
v_gene: TRBV10-1; j_gene: TRBJ2-7; abundance: .; d_gene: TRBD2; CDR3aa: CASSPWTSGPYEQYF; CDR3nt: TGCGCCAGCAGTCCCTGGACTAGCGGACCCTACGAGCAGTACTTC
v_gene: TRBV7-7; j_gene: TRBJ2-1; abundance: .; d_gene: .; CDR3aa: CASSPGRGVVYNEQFF; CDR3nt: TGTGCTAGCAGCCCGGGACGCGGGGTGGTGTACAATGAGCAGTTCTTC
v_gene: TRBV7-2; j_gene: TRBJ1-5; abundance: .; d_gene: .; CDR3aa: CASSLARWGRDGSNQPQHF; CDR3nt: TGTGCCAGCAGCTTAGCGCGGTGGGGTAGGGATGGTAGCAATCAGCCCCAGCATTTT
v_gene: TRBV7-2; j_gene: TRBJ2-5; abundance: .; d_gene: .; CDR3aa: CASSLNRGETQYF; CDR3nt: TGTGCCAGCAGCTTAAACAGAGGGGAGACCCAGTACTTC
v_gene: TRBV6-6; j_gene: TRBJ1-5; abundance: .; d_gene: .; CDR3aa: CASRRTENSNQPQHF; CDR3nt: TGTGCCAGCAGAAGGACAGAGAATAGCAATCAGCCCCAGCATTTT
v_gene: TRBV7-6; j_gene: TRBJ2-7; abundance: medium-sized; d_gene: .; CDR3aa: CASSLSSLGWEQYF; CDR3nt: TGTGCCAGCAGCTTATCCTCCCTTGGGTGGGAGCAGTACTTC
v_gene: TRBV28; j_gene: TRBJ1-1; abundance: .; d_gene: TRBD1; CDR3aa: CASSLLRQGAFF; CDR3nt: TGTGCCAGCAGTTTACTAAGACAGGGGGCTTTCTTT
v_gene: TRBV5-1; j_gene: TRBJ2-6; abundance: .; d_gene: .; CDR3aa: CASSLTLLGTEANVLTF; CDR3nt: TGCGCCAGCAGCTTGACACTCCTCGGGACTGAGGCCAACGTCCTGACTTTC
v_gene: TRBV5-1; j_gene: TRBJ2-1; abundance: .; d_gene: .; CDR3aa: CASGVFTTENEQFF; CDR3nt: TGCGCCAGCGGGGTTTTTACTACGGAAAATGAGCAGTTCTTC
v_gene: TRBV11-2; j_gene: TRBJ2-7; abundance: once; d_gene: .; CDR3aa: CASSLAGTYEQYF; CDR3nt: TGTGCCAGCAGCTTAGCGGGGACCTACGAGCAGTACTTC
v_gene: TRBV27; j_gene: TRBJ2-1; abundance: once; d_gene: .; CDR3aa: CASSPGVSSYNEQFF; CDR3nt: TGTGCCAGCTCCCCGGGTGTGAGCTCCTACAATGAGCAGTTCTTC
v_gene: TRBV7-2; j_gene: TRBJ2-7; abundance: .; d_gene: TRBD1; CDR3aa: CASSLRGQGTEQYF; CDR3nt: TGTGCCAGCAGCTTAAGGGGACAGGGCACCGAGCAGTACTTC
v_gene: TRBV20-1; j_gene: TRBJ1-2; abundance: few; d_gene: .; CDR3aa: CSDGANYGYTF; CDR3nt: TGCAGCGACGGGGCTAACTATGGCTACACCTTC
v_gene: TRBV5-1; j_gene: TRBJ2-7; abundance: .; d_gene: TRBD2; CDR3aa: CASSFVLAGDYEQYF; CDR3nt: TGCGCCAGCAGCTTTGTGCTAGCGGGAGATTACGAGCAGTACTTC
v_gene: TRBV5-1; j_gene: TRBJ1-5; abundance: .; d_gene: .; CDR3aa: CASSPAGHQPQHF; CDR3nt: TGCGCCAGCAGTCCGGCGGGCCATCAGCCCCAGCATTTT
v_gene: TRBV29-1; j_gene: TRBJ2-1; abundance: .; d_gene: .; CDR3aa: CSIWGLAMNNEQFF; CDR3nt: TGCAGCATCTGGGGGCTAGCGATGAACAATGAGCAGTTCTTC
v_gene: TRBV19; j_gene: TRBJ2-2; abundance: few; d_gene: .; CDR3aa: CASSIGGANTGELFF; CDR3nt: TGTGCCAGTAGTATAGGGGGGGCGAACACCGGGGAGCTGTTTTTT
v_gene: TRBV14; j_gene: TRBJ2-7; abundance: .; d_gene: .; CDR3aa: CASSQRVQGSEQYF; CDR3nt: TGTGCCAGCAGCCAACGGGTCCAGGGAAGCGAGCAGTACTTC
v_gene: TRBV4-3; j_gene: TRBJ2-1; abundance: .; d_gene: .; CDR3aa: CASSQDRAGSFYNEQFF; CDR3nt: TGCGCCAGCAGCCAAGATCGGGCGGGATCTTTTTACAATGAGCAGTTCTTC
v_gene: TRBV28; j_gene: TRBJ1-5; abundance: once; d_gene: .; CDR3aa: CASQMYYSNQPQHF; CDR3nt: TGTGCCAGCCAAATGTATTATAGCAATCAGCCCCAGCATTTT
v_gene: TRBV7-3; j_gene: TRBJ2-7; abundance: .; d_gene: .; CDR3aa: CASSLIRGYEQYF; CDR3nt: TGTGCCAGCAGCTTAATTCGAGGCTACGAGCAGTACTTC
v_gene: TRBV5-6; j_gene: TRBJ2-1; abundance: .; d_gene: .; CDR3aa: CASSFIGTPGEQFF; CDR3nt: TGTGCCAGCAGCTTTATCGGGACCCCTGGTGAGCAGTTCTTC
v_gene: TRBV7-2; j_gene: TRBJ2-5; abundance: .; d_gene: TRBD2; CDR3aa: CASSLSASGRRETQYF; CDR3nt: TGTGCCAGCAGCTTATCGGCTAGCGGGAGACGGGAGACCCAGTACTTC
v_gene: TRBV11-2; j_gene: TRBJ1-1; abundance: .; d_gene: TRBD1; CDR3aa: CASSLEPGGITEAFF; CDR3nt: TGTGCCAGCAGCTTAGAACCAGGGGGAATCACTGAAGCTTTCTTT
v_gene: TRBV30; j_gene: TRBJ2-3; abundance: .; d_gene: .; CDR3aa: CAWSKAVSTDTQYF; CDR3nt: TGTGCCTGGAGTAAGGCGGTTAGCACAGATACGCAGTATTTT
v_gene: TRBV21-1; j_gene: TRBJ1-3; abundance: .; d_gene: .; CDR3aa: CASTWTGAGNTIYF; CDR3nt: TGTGCCAGCACCTGGACAGGGGCGGGAAACACCATATATTTT
v_gene: TRBV7-3; j_gene: TRBJ2-2; abundance: .; d_gene: .; CDR3aa: CASSFGGSTGELFF; CDR3nt: TGTGCCAGCAGCTTTGGTGGGAGCACCGGGGAGCTGTTTTTT
v_gene: TRBV4-2; j_gene: TRBJ1-1; abundance: once; d_gene: .; CDR3aa: CASSQIEGGPELGAFF; CDR3nt: TGTGCCAGCAGCCAAATAGAGGGAGGCCCTGAATTAGGAGCTTTCTTT
v_gene: TRBV2; j_gene: TRBJ1-2; abundance: .; d_gene: TRBD1; CDR3aa: CASRPTGGAGYTF; CDR3nt: TGTGCCAGCAGACCGACAGGGGGCGCAGGCTACACCTTC
v_gene: TRBV4-1; j_gene: TRBJ1-1; abundance: .; d_gene: .; CDR3aa: CASSQAGLGRDTEAFF; CDR3nt: TGCGCCAGCAGCCAAGCGGGTCTGGGGCGCGATACTGAAGCTTTCTTT
v_gene: TRBV5-1; j_gene: TRBJ2-7; abundance: .; d_gene: .; CDR3aa: CASRSTIDWDYEQYF; CDR3nt: TGCGCCAGCAGGTCTACGATTGATTGGGACTACGAGCAGTACTTC
v_gene: TRBV30; j_gene: TRBJ2-7; abundance: .; d_gene: TRBD1; CDR3aa: CAWTTGGAFYEQYF; CDR3nt: TGTGCCTGGACGACAGGGGGAGCCTTCTACGAGCAGTACTTC
v_gene: TRBV7-6; j_gene: TRBJ2-7; abundance: .; d_gene: TRBD1; CDR3aa: CASSSDRGFSYEQYF; CDR3nt: TGTGCCAGCAGCTCCGACAGGGGGTTTTCCTACGAGCAGTACTTC